This T cell receptor (beta chain) is from a study of shared clonotypes between healthy human individuals. Study results and limitations: It was the non-shared clonotypes that had lower generation probabilities than clonotypes shared by all four donors.

This CDR3 has 14 residues. The ends were cut back, 6 bases at V and 6 bases at J, with 16 bases in the middle. Germline assignment: CDR1 SNHLY and CDR2 FYNNEI. Details on this clone: Its antigen is as yet unknown.

Assay runs were performed at deep level. TCRdb's copy holds only in-frame clones and misses some; the assay was immunoSEQ multiplex PCR. The sample carries about 2.4 million clones, more than 85% recorded once. The source is a man younger than 35 in good health. Some clones in this sample may be carry-over from other donors' samples. This chain uses TRBV2 with TRBJ2-3; TRBD2 might be the D (6 bases). Sequenced: naive CD4+ T cells from PBMCs. The sample's subset: CD45RA+ positively selected. CDR3 sequence: CASRGGAGLDTQYF. The CDR3 DNA sequence: TGTGCCAGCAGGGGCGGCGCGGGACTCGATACGCAGTATTTT.